These 31 T cell receptor beta chains were sequenced from one sample in a study of PD-L1 blockade in urothelial cancer. Produced via immunoSEQ multiplex PCR; TCRdb's table is partial and in-frame only. The sample carries tens of thousands of clones, about four fifths recorded once. Time point denoted: pretreatment peripheral blood. Sample: PBMCs, taken around atezolizumab (anti-PD-L1) treatment. The receptors derive from a woman aged 65 to 85 with urothelial cancer.

V and J are TRBV6-6 and TRBJ1-5; 10 nucleotides align to TRBD1. Unmatched junction bases numbered 12, after V lost 4 bases and J lost 9 bases. There are 16 residues in the CDR3. Per germline, CDR1 MNHNY and CDR2 SVGAGI (reference sequence). In nucleotides, the CDR3 is TGTGCCAGCAGTTTTCTATACGGGGACAGGGGAGGGCCCCAGCATTTT. This translates into CASSFLYGDRGGPQHF.

The gene calls are TRBV4-2 and TRBJ1-4; D is unresolved. V gave up 3 bases and J gave up 0 bases, with 8 bases separating them. From germline, CDR1 is LGHNA and CDR2 YNFKEQ. The CDR3 contains 15 residues. This CDR3 is CASSHGSATNEKLFF. Here the CDR3 DNA reads TGTGCCAGCAGCCACGGGAGTGCAACTAATGAAAAACTGTTTTTT.

This clone came up once. The chain links TRBV18 to TRBJ2-5, with D tentatively TRBD1 (6 bases). The CDR3 runs 20 residues. V was clipped by 3 bases and J by 9 bases, with 35 bases between them. Per germline, CDR1 KGHSH and CDR2 LQKENI. CDR3 DNA sequence: TGTGCCAGCTCACCCCTAAGTGCGACCGGGACACCGACCTTCCAAGGCGCCCAGTACTTC. Translating gives CASSPLSATGTPTFQGAQYF.

V usage is TRBV29-1 and J usage is TRBJ1-2, with 10 bases that match TRBD1. Germline CDR1 is SQVTM and CDR2 is ANQGSEA. CDR3 length: 14 amino acids. The trim removed 7 bases at V and 8 bases at J, leaving 13 bases unmatched. The CDR3 region has the DNA TGCAGCGCCCAAAGCGGGACAGGGGATTCCGGCTACACCTTC. Translating gives CSAQSGTGDSGYTF. Filled out from reference TRBV29-1 and TRBJ1-2, the complete variable domain reads SAVISQKPSRDICQRGTSLTIQCQVDSQVTMMFWYRQQPGQSLTLIATANQGSEATYESGFVIDKFPISRPNLTFSTLTVSNMSPEDSSIYLCSAQSGTGDSGYTFGSGTRLTVV.

The V call is TRBV28, the J call TRBJ1-2; D is undetermined. Germline V gives CDR1 MDHEN, CDR2 SYDVKM. V gave up 7 bases and J gave up 8 bases, with 20 bases separating them. The CDR3 contains 14 residues. As DNA, the CDR3 is TGTGCCAGCACCCTGACTGGAGAAAGTGGCGGCTACACCTTC. Translated, it gives CASTLTGESGGYTF.

The chain couples TRBV27 to TRBJ1-4; D may be TRBD1 (5 bases). This CDR3 region has 12 residues. CDR1 MNHEY and CDR2 SMNVEV come from the germline V gene (reference sequence). V was clipped by 3 bases and J by 11 bases, with 10 bases between them. The chain's CDR3 is CASSFSGGKLFF. The CDR3 DNA reads as TGTGCCAGCAGTTTTTCCGGGGGGAAACTGTTTTTT.

This clone was recorded only once. The chain uses TRBV7-8 and TRBJ2-1; D is undetermined. Germline CDR1 SGHVS, CDR2 FQNEAQ. There are 15 residues in the CDR3. V was shortened by 5 bases and J by 0 bases, with 11 bases between the two germline ends. The CDR3, as DNA: TGTGCCAGCAGCCCAGTCCGCGGCTCCTACAATGAGCAGTTCTTC. It encodes CASSPVRGSYNEQFF.

The chain has TRBV4-1 and TRBJ2-7; TRBD1 aligns across 7 bases. The CDR3 covers 16 residues. Per the germline V gene, CDR1 is MGHRA and CDR2 is YSYEKL. V shed 3 bases and J 0 bases; nucleotides not matched to a gene: 8. The CDR3: CASSQADRPSSYEQYF. The DNA for the CDR3 is TGCGCCAGCAGCCAGGCGGACAGGCCAAGCTCCTACGAGCAGTACTTC.

V is TRBV6-1 and J is TRBJ1-2; no clear D gene. Trimming stripped 2 bases from V and 0 bases from J, with 10 bases between. CDR1 and CDR2 from the germline V gene are MNHNS and SASEGT. CDR3 length: 15 residues. The DNA of the CDR3 is TGTGCCAGCAGTGAATTCACAGAGACTAACTATGGCTACACCTTC. It yields the protein CASSEFTETNYGYTF.

V is TRBV2 and J is TRBJ2-3; D unclear. This CDR3 has 12 amino acids. Trimming cost V 5 bases and J 9 bases, with 12 bases left between them. Looked up from germline, CDR1 is SNHLY and CDR2 is FYNNEI. CDR3 coding DNA: TGTGCCAGCAGTCCCGGTCGATGGACGCAGTATTTT. Residues: CASSPGRWTQYF. The full variable domain, in which reference TRBV2 and TRBJ2-3 provide the parts outside the CDR3, is EPEVTQTPSHQVTQMGQEVILRCVPISNHLYFYWYRQILGQKVEFLVSFYNNEISEKSEIFDDQFSVERPDGSNFTLKIRSTKLEDSAMYFCASSPGRWTQYFGPGTRLTVL.

The chain has TRBV7-2 and TRBJ1-2; a possible D gene is TRBD1 (6 bases). The CDR3 is 14 residues long. V was shortened by 3 bases and J by 2 bases, with 10 bases between the two germline ends. The V gene's germline CDR1 is SGHTA and CDR2 FQGNSA. The CDR3 spells CASSFETGNYGYTF. DNA of the CDR3: TGTGCCAGCAGCTTCGAGACAGGAAACTATGGCTACACCTTC.

The chain couples TRBV5-1 to TRBJ2-7; tentative D call: TRBD2 (5 bases). CDR3 length: 16 residues. V was shortened by 2 bases and J by 0 bases, with 15 bases between the two germline ends. The germline gives CDR1 SGHRS, CDR2 YFSETQ. CDR3: CASSLAERRSSYEQYF. DNA of the CDR3: TGCGCCAGCAGCTTAGCGGAGCGCCGAAGCTCCTACGAGCAGTACTTC.

The DNA of the CDR3 is TGTGCCAGCAGCTTACGAGGACTAGCGGCCTACGAGCAGTACTTC. This encodes CASSLRGLAAYEQYF. V gene TRBV7-2 combines with J gene TRBJ2-7, with TRBD2 matching over 10 bases. CDR3 length: 15 amino acids. V was clipped by 2 bases and J by 2 bases; unmatched bases: 3. CDR1 and CDR2 (germline): SGHTA, FQGNSA.

V usage is TRBV10-1 and J usage is TRBJ2-3; 7 nucleotides match TRBD2. The CDR3 is 16 amino acids. V shed 2 bases, J shed 8 bases, and the junction held 13 bases outside the gene matches. Germline CDR1 is WNHNN and CDR2 is SYGVQD (reference sequence). The CDR3 loop is CASSEGLEGSQVTQYF. CDR3 in DNA: TGCGCCAGCAGTGAGGGACTAGAGGGCAGCCAGGTTACGCAGTATTTT.

This clone was counted between two and nine times. The chain links TRBV7-9 to TRBJ2-1, with 12 bases fitting TRBD2. CDR1 SEHNR and CDR2 FQNEAQ come from the germline V gene (reference sequence). Trimming took 3 bases from V and 8 from J; bases not matched to a gene: 11. This CDR3 contains 17 residues. CDR3 DNA sequence: TGTGCCAGCAGCTTGGGTCTAGCGGGAGGGCTAGAGTATGAGCAGTTCTTC. Its translation: CASSLGLAGGLEYEQFF.

This chain uses TRBV5-1 with TRBJ2-1; maybe TRBD1 (5 bases). The V and J ends lost 3 bases and 5 bases respectively, with 15 bases between them. This CDR3 comprises 15 residues. Germline values: CDR1 SGHRS, CDR2 YFSETQ. The CDR3 DNA reads TGCGCCAGCAGCTCACTCAGGGTACCTAACAATGAGCAGTTCTTC. It is translated as CASSSLRVPNNEQFF.

Points on this clone: Within the sample, other DNA sequences also encode this same CDR3. The V call is TRBV2, the J call TRBJ2-7; 11 nucleotides align to TRBD1. Germline V CDR1 and CDR2: SNHLY, FYNNEI. The J segment lost 2 bases and the V segment lost 1 base, leaving 1 base of the junction unmatched. This CDR3 region has 15 residues. Here the CDR3 reads CASSEGTGGPYEQYF. The CDR3 nucleotides are TGTGCCAGCAGTGAAGGGACAGGGGGCCCCTACGAGCAGTACTTC.

The rearrangement links TRBV5-3 to TRBJ2-5, with 11 nucleotides matching TRBD2. TRBV5-3 is an ORF; its function is uncertain. The CDR3 spans 16 residues. V shed 2 bases, J shed 7 bases, and the junction held 10 bases outside the gene matches. The CDR3 DNA follows: TGTGCCAGAAGCTTCGGTAGCGGGAGGGCCGTGGGGACCCAGTACTTC. As protein: CARSFGSGRAVGTQYF.

The chain couples TRBV7-6 to TRBJ2-2; perhaps TRBD1 as D (7 bases). The CDR3 is 14 amino acids. CDR1 SGHVS and CDR2 FNYEAQ come from the germline V gene. Trimming shortened V by 2 bases and J by 6 bases, and 10 bases separated the two germline ends. CDR3 bases: TGTGCCAGCAGCTTACAGGGGGAGGCCGGGGAGCTGTTTTTT. Translation gives CASSLQGEAGELFF.

This rearrangement joins TRBV7-9 to TRBJ1-4; TRBD1 aligns across 11 bases. The CDR3 is 16 residues long. J lost 2 bases, V lost 5 bases, and 4 bases had no gene match. Germline values: CDR1 SEHNR, CDR2 FQNEAQ (reference sequence). CDR3 bases: TGTGCCAGCAGCACCGGGACAGGGGGGACTAATGAAAAACTGTTTTTT. Translating it yields CASSTGTGGTNEKLFF.

This clone appeared many times. The genes are TRBV29-1 and TRBJ2-1; TRBD1 matches 7 bases. The junction had 6 bases not matched to a gene; V was cut back by 0 bases and J by 1 base. CDR3 size: 16 residues. Germline CDR1 SQVTM, CDR2 ANQGSEA. CDR3 region: CSVEDLGQSSYNEQFF. The CDR3 DNA follows: TGCAGCGTTGAAGATCTGGGACAGTCTTCCTACAATGAGCAGTTCTTC.

The rearrangement joins TRBV4-2 to TRBJ1-6, with 7 bases aligning to TRBD1. The ends lost 0 bases at V and 7 bases at J; junction bases unmatched: 12. Germline V gene sequence: CDR1 LGHNA, CDR2 YNFKEQ. The length of the CDR3 is 18 residues. This chain's CDR3 is CASSQEVFIGTENSPLHF. Written as DNA, the CDR3 is TGTGCCAGCAGCCAAGAGGTTTTTATAGGGACAGAGAATTCACCCCTCCACTTT.

The CDR3 sequence is CASSLSEQGINSPLHF. As DNA, the CDR3 is TGTGCCAGCAGCCTTTCTGAGCAGGGGATTAATTCACCCCTCCACTTT. This rearrangement joins TRBV13 to TRBJ1-6; a possible D gene is TRBD1 (6 bases). Germline lookup yields CDR1 PRHDT and CDR2 FYEKMQ (reference sequence). The CDR3 consists of 16 residues. V gave up 5 bases and J gave up 6 bases, with 17 bases separating them.

This CDR3 reads CASMPSPGGGETQYF. The CDR3 bases are TGTGCCAGCATGCCAAGCCCTGGGGGCGGGGAGACCCAGTACTTC. V usage is TRBV6-1 and J usage is TRBJ2-5; weak D call: TRBD1 (6 bases). There are 15 residues in the CDR3. Trimming pared 7 bases from V and 5 bases from J, leaving 20 bases between. Germline V CDR1 and CDR2: MNHNS, SASEGT.

The chain is built from TRBV25-1 and TRBJ1-2; 7 nucleotides agree with TRBD1. This CDR3 has 13 residues. Germline trimming cut 5 bases from V and 8 bases from J; bases unmatched to any gene: 8. Germline CDR1 MGHDK, CDR2 SYGVNS. For the CDR3, the DNA is TGTGCCAGCAGTACAGGGACAGCTTCCGGCTACACCTTC. Translating gives CASSTGTASGYTF.

The genes are TRBV19 and TRBJ2-1; the match to TRBD1 covers 8 bases. The CDR3 spans 16 residues. J was trimmed by 4 bases and V by 0 bases; bases with no gene match: 5. Germline assignment: CDR1 LNHDA and CDR2 SQIVND (reference sequence). In DNA, the CDR3 is TGTGCCAGTAGTATAGAGGACAGGGAAGCATACAATGAGCAGTTCTTC. Its translation: CASSIEDREAYNEQFF. Based on the CDR3 plus reference TRBV19 and TRBJ2-1, the full variable domain is DGGITQSPKYLFRKEGQNVTLSCEQNLNHDAMYWYRQDPGQGLRLIYYSQIVNDFQKGDIAEGYSVSREKKESFPLTVTSAQKNPTAFYLCASSIEDREAYNEQFFGPGTRLTVL.

The V call is TRBV29-1, the J call TRBJ1-4, with D unclear. V gave up 6 bases and J gave up 0 bases, with 8 bases separating them. There are 13 residues in the CDR3. Germline V lookup: CDR1 SQVTM, CDR2 ANQGSEA. The DNA of the CDR3 is TGCAGCGTGGAGTCGTCAACTAATGAAAAACTGTTTTTT. Protein sequence: CSVESSTNEKLFF.

V usage is TRBV5-1 and J usage is TRBJ2-7; 8 bases line up with TRBD2. With V trimmed by 7 bases and J by 2 bases, 11 bases remained unmatched. Germline V gene data show CDR1 as SGHRS and CDR2 as YFSETQ. CDR3 length equals 15 residues. CDR3 nucleotide sequence: TGCGCCAGCCGGGGGGGGCTAGCGGAAACCTACGAGCAGTACTTC. The encoded protein is CASRGGLAETYEQYF.

This rearrangement joins TRBV18 to TRBJ1-1; TRBD1 aligns across 8 bases. Germline CDR1 is KGHSH and CDR2 is LQKENI. The CDR3 has 15 amino acids. V lost 3 bases, J lost 1 base, and 4 bases stayed unmatched. Written as DNA, the CDR3 is TGTGCCAGCTCACCTCAGGGGGCTAGGAACACTGAAGCTTTCTTT. As protein: CASSPQGARNTEAFF.

The chain joins TRBV27 to TRBJ2-1; TRBD1 aligns across 7 bases. This CDR3 contains 13 residues. V trimming: 3 bases; J trimming: 6 bases; junction bases outside the gene matches: 2. Germline CDR1 reads MNHEY; CDR2 reads SMNVEV (reference sequence). In DNA form, the CDR3 reads TGTGCCAGCAGTTTTTCAGGGGGCAATGAGCAGTTCTTC. Translation gives CASSFSGGNEQFF.

CDR3 in DNA: TGTGCCAGCAGCCCTACAGGGTCAGATACGCAGTATTTT. This gives the protein CASSPTGSDTQYF. V and J are TRBV7-8 and TRBJ2-3; maybe TRBD1 (6 bases). The CDR3 covers 13 residues. Trimming shortened V by 5 bases and J by 4 bases, and 10 bases separated the two germline ends. Germline CDR1 SGHVS, CDR2 FQNEAQ.